This T cell receptor (beta chain) was found in a study of naive and memory T cell subsets. Amplification of ligated cDNA took four PCR rounds with SP2 and nested alpha and beta constant primers. TCRdb passed the UMI-ligation and nested PCR reads through MiXCR, listing each CDR3 protein once. The sample has 30,000 to 35,000 distinct CDR3 sequences, about 6.7% seen once. By share of the sample, this clonotype is medium-sized (0.01 to 0.1%). Germline values: CDR1 SQVTM, CDR2 ANQGSEA. Trimming pared 1 base from V and 7 bases from J, leaving 14 bases between. The CDR3 is 13 residues long. Treatment defined: skin biopsy from PPD injection site in Mantoux-positive individual. TCR cDNA received a 3' ligated oligonucleotide that carried a UMI. Cells were not sorted; total RNA input targeted about 1 to 1000 ng.

The clonotype originates from an adult in good health. This sequence joins TRBV29-1 and TRBJ2-7, with a weak D call TRBD2 (6 bases). This material consisted of skin, taken from a tuberculin skin test site. CDR3 DNA sequence: TGCAGCGTTGAAGGCCCCTATGGGGGGGAGCAGTACTTC. Its protein product is CSVEGPYGGEQYF.